Below, 22 T cell receptor beta chains from the same sample are listed, as sequenced in a study of T cell responses to AZD1222 COVID-19 vaccine. The data were produced by immunoSEQ multiplex PCR, yet TCRdb's version contains in-frame clones alone and is incomplete. This sample has more than 150,000 clones; 88% occur once, and the top ten carry more than 25%. Here the sequenced sample was peripheral blood, taken 28 days after the second AZD1222 dose. Receptor source: an adult who received the AZD1222 COVID-19 vaccine.

The genes are TRBV4-3 and TRBJ2-7; 8 bases align to TRBD2. CDR1 is LGHNA and CDR2 is YSLEER in the germline V gene. This CDR3 has 16 amino acids. With 4 bases clipped from V and 3 bases from J, the junction kept 11 bases outside the gene matches. The DNA for the CDR3 is TGCGCCAGCAGCCCCCAATTCCCGGGGACTAGCTACGAGCAGTACTTC. It specifies CASSPQFPGTSYEQYF.

This clone appeared once. Other DNA sequences in the same sample also yield this CDR3. The chain recombines TRBV7-2 with TRBJ2-7; 12 nucleotides agree with TRBD2. Germline CDR1 is SGHTA and CDR2 is FQGNSA. The CDR3 consists of 15 residues. Trimming removed 4 bases from V and 2 bases from J; junction bases left unmatched: 3. The CDR3 DNA follows: TGTGCCAGCAGCTCACTAGCGGGAGGCCCCTACGAGCAGTACTTC. Translated, it gives CASSSLAGGPYEQYF.

The J gene is TRBJ2-5, the V gene TRBV4-2, with 11 bases matching TRBD1. V lost 4 bases, J lost 1 base, and 8 bases stayed unmatched. This CDR3 is 17 amino acids long. Germline-derived CDR1 and CDR2 are LGHNA and YNFKEQ. In nucleotides, the CDR3 is TGTGCCAGCAGCCGGAACCCCGGGACAGGGGGCCAAGAGACCCAGTACTTC. Protein sequence: CASSRNPGTGGQETQYF.

The chain links TRBV6-5 to TRBJ2-7, with TRBD1 identical over 12 bases. The CDR3 runs 14 residues. Per the germline V gene, CDR1 is MNHEY and CDR2 is SVGAGI. With 4 bases clipped from V and 4 bases from J, the junction kept 2 bases outside the gene matches. This CDR3 reads CASSWGQGAYEQYF. The CDR3 DNA reads TGTGCCAGCAGTTGGGGACAGGGGGCGTACGAGCAGTACTTC.

The genes are TRBV5-4 and TRBJ2-5, with TRBD2 identical over 7 bases. CDR3 length: 14 amino acids. V trimming: 0 bases; J trimming: 5 bases; junction bases outside the gene matches: 4. Germline loops: CDR1 SGHNT, CDR2 YYREEE (reference sequence). The CDR3 is CASSLGTRGETQYF. In DNA form, the CDR3 reads TGTGCCAGCAGCTTGGGGACTAGAGGGGAGACCCAGTACTTC.

V is TRBV11-2 and J is TRBJ1-2, with D possibly being TRBD1 (6 bases). The CDR3 consists of 14 residues. The ends were cut back, 5 bases at V and 3 bases at J, with 13 bases in the middle. Germline V gene lookup returns CDR1 SGHAT and CDR2 FQNNGV. The CDR3 reads CASSQPTGYYGYTF. The DNA of the CDR3 is TGTGCCAGCAGCCAGCCAACAGGGTACTATGGCTACACCTTC.

The genes are TRBV28 and TRBJ1-2; TRBD1 might be the D (6 bases). V was trimmed by 3 bases and J by 2 bases, leaving 10 bases between them. The germline CDR1 and CDR2 sequences are MDHEN and SYDVKM. CDR3 length equals 14 residues. The CDR3 here is CASSLGDKNYGYTF. CDR3 DNA sequence: TGTGCCAGCAGTTTGGGGGACAAAAACTATGGCTACACCTTC.

The chain employs TRBV6-2 or TRBV6-3 and TRBJ2-7; 12 nucleotides agree with TRBD1. The CDR3 totals 14 residues. Unmatched junction bases numbered 7, after V lost 4 bases and J lost 9 bases. From germline, CDR1 is MNHEY and CDR2 SVGEGT. The CDR3 DNA follows: TGTGCCAGCAGTTCCGGGACAGGGGGCAAGGGGCAGTACTTC. Translating gives CASSSGTGGKGQYF.

The table lists this clone with a count of one. The CDR3 coding sequence is TGTGCCAGCAGCCAAGATCGGGGTTCCACTGAAGCTTTCTTT. This codes for CASSQDRGSTEAFF. The V call is TRBV4-2, the J call TRBJ1-1, with D hard to call. V lost 0 bases, J lost 4 bases, and 9 bases lay in between. CDR1 LGHNA and CDR2 YNFKEQ come from the germline V gene. This CDR3 region has 14 residues.

This clone was counted a few times. This chain joins TRBV21-1 and TRBJ1-4; TRBD1, the D gene given by the table, was not confirmed from the DNA. TRBV21-1 corresponds to a pseudogene. The CDR3 is 15 residues long. In DNA, the CDR3 is TGTGCCAGCAGCAAAGGTGACAGGGTCAGGGAAAAACTGTTTTTT. It encodes CASSKGDRVREKLFF.

V is TRBV5-4 and J is TRBJ2-5; D is perhaps TRBD1 (6 bases). The CDR3 totals 17 residues. The V gene lost 0 bases and the J gene lost 2 bases, with 17 bases spanning the gap. Germline CDR1 is SGHNT and CDR2 is YYREEE (reference sequence). CDR3 nucleotide sequence: TGTGCCAGCAGCTTGGCTGGGGGCAGCGGAGAACAAGAGACCCAGTACTTC. Its protein is CASSLAGGSGEQETQYF.

The V call is TRBV7-6, the J call TRBJ2-2; no firm D call. The CDR3 loop spans 14 amino acids. Trimming took 1 base from V and 5 from J, leaving 8 bases between them. Germline V lookup: CDR1 SGHVS, CDR2 FNYEAQ. CDR3 coding DNA: TGTGCCAGCAGCTTAGGGAGTCTTACCGGGGAGCTGTTTTTT. Its protein product is CASSLGSLTGELFF.

V usage is TRBV29-1 and J usage is TRBJ2-3; 7 bases fit TRBD2. The CDR3 spans 14 residues. From germline, CDR1 is SQVTM and CDR2 ANQGSEA. V was clipped by 4 bases and J by 5 bases; unmatched bases: 9. The CDR3 reads CSVGAGVRGDTQYF. CDR3 nucleotide sequence: TGCAGCGTTGGGGCGGGAGTAAGAGGAGATACGCAGTATTTT.

The V and J genes are TRBV7-2 and TRBJ2-7; 9 bases match TRBD1. The ends lost 2 bases at V and 2 bases at J; junction bases unmatched: 10. Per germline, CDR1 SGHTA and CDR2 FQGNSA. The CDR3 is 17 residues long. For the CDR3, the DNA is TGTGCCAGCAGCTTAAGAGGGCGACAGGGGGGGGCCTACGAGCAGTACTTC. Translated: CASSLRGRQGGAYEQYF.

V gene TRBV5-1 combines with J gene TRBJ1-4; D remains unclear. Germline V gives CDR1 SGHRS, CDR2 YFSETQ. The CDR3 contains 13 residues. The germline V and J ends were trimmed by 3 bases and 4 bases, with 7 bases remaining between them. The CDR3 DNA is TGCGCCAGCAGCTCGGACCTTAATGAAAAACTGTTTTTT. Its protein product is CASSSDLNEKLFF. Variable domain in full (rest from reference TRBV5-1 and TRBJ1-4): KAGVTQTPRYLIKTRGQQVTLSCSPISGHRSVSWYQQTPGQGLQFLFEYFSETQRNKGNFPGRFSGRQFSNSRSEMNVSTLELGDSALYLCASSSDLNEKLFFGSGTQLSVL.

V gene TRBV19 combines with J gene TRBJ2-3; D gene ambiguous. Germline loops: CDR1 LNHDA, CDR2 SQIVND (reference sequence). V lost 5 bases and J 0 bases, leaving 15 bases between the germline ends. The CDR3 is 16 residues long. The CDR3: CASSRSRPTSTDTQYF. The CDR3 DNA is TGTGCCAGTAGTCGCTCGAGGCCAACTAGCACAGATACGCAGTATTTT.

The chain is built from TRBV10-3 and TRBJ1-3; 7 bases are a match to TRBD1. Germline V gene lookup returns CDR1 ENHRY and CDR2 SYGVKD. The CDR3 covers 15 residues. Losses at the gene ends were 10 bases for V and 3 bases for J; bases not matched to a gene: 12. The CDR3 here is CATYVNRGGGNTIYF. The CDR3 DNA reads TGTGCCACATACGTAAACAGGGGTGGTGGAAACACCATATATTTT.

The genes are TRBV18 and TRBJ2-5; TRBD1 is a possible D gene (5 bases). This CDR3 region has 15 residues. The V and J ends lost 0 bases and 1 base respectively, with 9 bases between them. Germline-derived CDR1 and CDR2 are KGHSH and LQKENI. CDR3 sequence: CASSPPAGRQETQYF. CDR3 in DNA: TGTGCCAGCTCACCACCGGCAGGGCGCCAAGAGACCCAGTACTTC.

CDR3 protein: CASSPSQAPHEQYF. In nucleotides, the CDR3 is TGTGCCAGCAGCCCCAGTCAGGCCCCCCACGAGCAGTACTTC. The chain uses TRBV5-6 and TRBJ2-5; no definite D call. The J call is in doubt because the DNA end fits TRBJ2-7 better. This CDR3 has 14 residues. CDR1 is SGHDT and CDR2 is YYEEEE in the germline V gene.

The V and J genes are TRBV27 and TRBJ2-2; 8 nucleotides align to TRBD1. The CDR3 has 15 residues. Germline CDR1 and CDR2: MNHEY and SMNVEV (reference sequence). The V gene end was trimmed by 3 bases and the J gene end by 2 bases; junction bases not matched to a gene: 2. The chain's CDR3 is CASSFGQGNTGELFF. CDR3 bases: TGTGCCAGCAGTTTTGGACAGGGTAACACCGGGGAGCTGTTTTTT.

The V gene is TRBV2, the J gene TRBJ2-1; TRBD2 matches at 7 bases. V was clipped by 4 bases and J by 7 bases; unmatched bases: 7. The CDR3 has 14 residues. Per the germline V gene, CDR1 is SNHLY and CDR2 is FYNNEI. The CDR3 reads CASSGGRVINEQFF. For the CDR3, the DNA is TGTGCCAGCAGTGGGGGGAGGGTCATAAATGAGCAGTTCTTC.

The chain's CDR3 is CASSLVIGPTDTQYF. CDR3 nucleotide sequence: TGTGCCAGCAGCTTAGTGATAGGCCCCACAGATACGCAGTATTTT. The chain employs TRBV7-8 and TRBJ2-3; no definite D call. The CDR3 is 15 amino acids. The V gene's germline CDR1 is SGHVS and CDR2 FQNEAQ. Trimming shortened V by 1 base and J by 2 bases, and 10 bases separated the two germline ends.